This TCR beta chain came from a study of T cell responses to AZD1222 COVID-19 vaccine. J gave up 9 bases and V 6 bases, and 10 bases lay outside the gene matches. The V gene's germline CDR1 is KGHSH and CDR2 LQKENI. This CDR3 contains 14 residues. The assay was immunoSEQ multiplex PCR, and TCRdb's table has in-frame clones only and misses some. This table has tens of thousands of clones, roughly 84% appearing once. Sample: peripheral blood, taken on day 0 of AZD1222 vaccination. J is TRBJ2-2 and V is TRBV18, with 7 bases matching TRBD2. This TCR derives from an adult in good health. In DNA form, the CDR3 reads TGTGCCAGCTCGCAGGGAGGGAATCACCGGGAGCTGTTTTTT. It is translated as CASSQGGNHRELFF. Supplemented by reference TRBV18 and TRBJ2-2, the full variable domain reads NAGVMQNPRHLVRRRGQEARLRCSPMKGHSHVYWYRQLPEEGLKFMVYLQKENIIDESGMPKERFSAEFPKEGPSILRIQQVVRGDSAAYFCASSQGGNHRELFFGEGSRLTVL.